This passage covers 32 T cell receptor beta chains from one sample sequenced in a study of T cells in localized non-small cell lung cancer. Clones were sequenced by immunoSEQ multiplex PCR, and TCRdb holds only the in-frame ones, with some missing. Among roughly 40,000 clones listed, 81% were seen once. This specimen was peripheral blood mononuclear cells, taken before any cancer treatment. The receptor set was obtained from a male donor at least 60 years old with stage II lung adenocarcinoma.

The chain is built from TRBV4-3 and TRBJ1-2; 8 bases match TRBD1. J gave up 0 bases and V 3 bases, and 6 bases lay outside the gene matches. CDR3 size: 16 residues. Germline V gene lookup returns CDR1 LGHNA and CDR2 YSLEER. This CDR3 reads CASSHVTGEANYGYTF. The CDR3 DNA reads as TGCGCCAGCAGCCACGTGACAGGGGAGGCTAACTATGGCTACACCTTC.

The chain links TRBV11-1 to TRBJ2-5; 8 positions match TRBD1. Looked up from germline, CDR1 is SGHAT and CDR2 is FQDESV (reference sequence). V dropped 5 bases and J dropped 3; count of bases not matched to a gene: 5. The CDR3 covers 14 residues. Written as DNA, the CDR3 is TGTGCCAGCAGCGGGAGACAGGGGAAAGAGACCCAGTACTTC. Translation gives CASSGRQGKETQYF.

The CDR3 here is CASSGGTSAYNEQFF. As DNA, the CDR3 is TGTGCCAGCAGTGGAGGGACTAGCGCTTACAATGAGCAGTTCTTC. V gene TRBV25-1 combines with J gene TRBJ2-1, with TRBD2 matching over 10 bases. Looked up from germline, CDR1 is MGHDK and CDR2 is SYGVNS. The CDR3 has 15 residues. V lost 4 bases and J lost 4; bases outside the gene matches: 4.

The chain recombines TRBV6-1 with TRBJ1-6; no definite D call. The germline V gene encodes CDR1 MNHNS and CDR2 SASEGT. This CDR3 spans 13 amino acids. V shed 3 bases and J shed 7 bases, with 7 bases lying between them. The CDR3: CASSEPPNSPLHF. In DNA, the CDR3 is TGTGCCAGCAGTGAGCCCCCGAATTCACCCCTCCACTTT.

V and J are TRBV7-2 and TRBJ1-1; D call uncertain. The V gene lost 5 bases and the J gene lost 4 bases, with 8 bases spanning the gap. Germline V gene lookup returns CDR1 SGHTA and CDR2 FQGNSA. The CDR3 covers 12 residues. Here the CDR3 DNA reads TGTGCCAGCAGCGTTACCTTCACTGAAGCTTTCTTT. Translation: CASSVTFTEAFF.

The chain employs TRBV9 and TRBJ2-1; 8 bases are shared with TRBD2. CDR1 and CDR2 (germline): SGDLS, YYNGEE. The CDR3 runs to 17 residues. The junction had 6 bases not matched to a gene; V was cut back by 1 base and J by 0 bases. The CDR3 protein is CASSVSIGTSSYNEQFF. CDR3 bases: TGTGCCAGCAGCGTATCCATAGGGACTAGCTCCTACAATGAGCAGTTCTTC. Full variable domain (rest looked up from reference TRBV9 and TRBJ2-1): DSGVTQTPKHLITATGQRVTLRCSPRSGDLSVYWYQQSLDQGLQFLIQYYNGEERAKGNILERFSAQQFPDLHSELNLSSLELGDSALYFCASSVSIGTSSYNEQFFGPGTRLTVL.

The chain employs TRBV10-2 and TRBJ1-1; D remains ambiguous. The CDR3 totals 13 residues. CDR1 is WSHSY, CDR2 SAAADI, per germline. V lost 1 base and J lost 5, with 8 bases in between. The CDR3 coding sequence is TGCGCCAGCAGTGAGTTAATCCTTACTGAAGCTTTCTTT. Its translation: CASSELILTEAFF.

The chain uses TRBV29-1 and TRBJ2-1; weak D call: TRBD2 (5 bases). The CDR3 runs 13 residues. Between the trimmed V and J ends, which lost 7 bases and 0 bases, there was a span of 10 bases. Germline CDR1 and CDR2: SQVTM and ANQGSEA. This CDR3 reads CSGRRPSYNEQFF. In nucleotides, the CDR3 is TGCAGCGGGAGGAGGCCCTCCTACAATGAGCAGTTCTTC.

The rearrangement uses TRBV5-1 and TRBJ2-5; the D is unclear. The CDR3 has 13 residues. V was shortened by 0 bases and J by 5 bases, with 8 bases between the two germline ends. CDR1 and CDR2 (germline): SGHRS, YFSETQ. CDR3 in DNA: TGCGCCAGCAGCTTGGGACTGCCGGAGACCCAGTACTTC. It yields the protein CASSLGLPETQYF.

This clone was counted a single time. The chain couples TRBV30 to TRBJ2-7; D uncertain. This CDR3 has 12 residues. Between the trimmed V and J ends, which lost 2 bases and 5 bases, there was a span of 10 bases. Looked up from germline, CDR1 is GTSNPN and CDR2 is SVGIG (reference sequence). The chain's CDR3 is CAWSRRADEQYF. The CDR3 region has the DNA TGTGCCTGGAGTCGCCGGGCCGACGAGCAGTACTTC.

The chain links TRBV11-3 to TRBJ1-1; D might be TRBD1 (5 bases). Germline-derived CDR1 and CDR2 are SGHNT and YENEEA. This CDR3 region has 12 residues. The V end was cut by 4 bases, the J end by 11 bases, with 14 bases between. For the CDR3, the DNA is TGTGCCAGCAGCTCCTCTTCAGGGACGGCTTTCTTT. It is translated as CASSSSSGTAFF.

The chain carries TRBV6-1 and TRBJ2-7; TRBD1 agrees at 9 bases. Germline V gene lookup returns CDR1 MNHNS and CDR2 SASEGT. Germline trimming cut 9 bases from V and 3 bases from J; bases unmatched to any gene: 6. The CDR3 runs to 13 residues. Here the CDR3 reads CASNEGQGYEQYF. The CDR3 DNA follows: TGTGCCAGTAACGAGGGACAGGGCTACGAGCAGTACTTC.

The chain recombines TRBV19 with TRBJ1-5; 7 nucleotides agree with TRBD1. Unmatched junction bases numbered 8, after V lost 5 bases and J lost 4 bases. CDR3 length equals 15 residues. Germline V gene lookup returns CDR1 LNHDA and CDR2 SQIVND (reference sequence). Here the CDR3 reads CASSRPGQLNQPQHF. The CDR3 DNA is TGTGCCAGTAGTCGTCCGGGACAGTTGAATCAGCCCCAGCATTTT.

This clone was observed once. In DNA form, the CDR3 reads TGTGCCAGCAGTGGGGGGGGGCCGGACACTGAAGCTTTCTTT. Its translation is CASSGGGPDTEAFF. The J gene is TRBJ1-1, the V gene TRBV5-4, with D perhaps matching TRBD1 (6 bases). The CDR3 is 14 residues long. Trimming cost V 5 bases and J 3 bases, with 14 bases left between them. From germline, CDR1 is SGHNT and CDR2 YYREEE (reference sequence).

This clone was observed a single time. This chain uses TRBV4-1 with TRBJ2-7; TRBD1 is a possible D gene (5 bases). The V gene lost 2 bases and the J gene lost 0 bases, with 14 bases spanning the gap. The CDR3 sequence is 16 residues long. Looked up from germline, CDR1 is MGHRA and CDR2 is YSYEKL. The CDR3: CASSQSAQGASYEQYF. DNA of the CDR3: TGCGCCAGCAGCCAATCCGCTCAGGGCGCCTCCTACGAGCAGTACTTC.

This chain joins TRBV27 and TRBJ2-1; 11 positions match TRBD2. CDR1 is MNHEY, CDR2 SMNVEV, per germline (reference sequence). The CDR3 extends over 15 amino acids. The V segment lost 6 bases and the J segment 6 bases; nucleotides outside the gene matches: 7. Here the CDR3 reads CASRPGTSGRNEQFF. The CDR3 DNA follows: TGTGCCAGCAGGCCGGGGACTAGCGGCCGCAATGAGCAGTTCTTC.

The chain uses TRBV7-2 and TRBJ2-6; D ambiguous. Germline CDR1 reads SGHTA; CDR2 reads FQGNSA. This CDR3 has 15 amino acids. Trimming left V 7 bases short and J 0 bases short, with 10 bases between. CDR3 loop: CASIPESSGANVLTF. In DNA form, the CDR3 reads TGTGCCAGCATCCCTGAAAGCTCTGGGGCCAACGTCCTGACTTTC. The variable domain in full, with the rest retrieved from reference TRBV7-2 and TRBJ2-6, is GAGVSQSPSNKVTEKGKDVELRCDPISGHTALYWYRQSLGQGLEFLIYFQGNSAPDKSGLPSDRFSAERTGGSVSTLTIQRTQQEDSAVYLCASIPESSGANVLTFGAGSRLTVL.

The chain carries TRBV15 and TRBJ1-3; D is ambiguous. Germline values: CDR1 LNHNV, CDR2 YYDKDF (reference sequence). The CDR3 runs 14 residues. The V end was cut by 2 bases, the J end by 0 bases, with 5 bases between. CDR3 residues: CATSRTVSGNTIYF. The CDR3, as DNA: TGTGCCACCAGCAGAACAGTCTCTGGAAACACCATATATTTT.

The J gene is TRBJ2-2, the V gene TRBV18; D uncertain. This CDR3 has 14 amino acids. Trimming left V 3 bases short and J 6 bases short, with 11 bases between. Germline V gene lookup returns CDR1 KGHSH and CDR2 LQKENI. The CDR3 nucleotides read TGTGCCAGCTCACCTTCGGATCCCCCCGGGGAGCTGTTTTTT. This codes for CASSPSDPPGELFF. Together with reference TRBV18 and TRBJ2-2, the CDR3 gives the full variable domain: NAGVMQNPRHLVRRRGQEARLRCSPMKGHSHVYWYRQLPEEGLKFMVYLQKENIIDESGMPKERFSAEFPKEGPSILRIQQVVRGDSAAYFCASSPSDPPGELFFGEGSRLTVL.

The chain joins TRBV5-1 to TRBJ2-3, with 9 bases that match TRBD1. V shed 6 bases and J 0 bases; nucleotides not matched to a gene: 11. Germline V gene data show CDR1 as SGHRS and CDR2 as YFSETQ. The CDR3 consists of 17 residues. The CDR3 DNA follows: TGCGCCAGCATTCCGGGACAGGGTTTTCCTAGCACAGATACGCAGTATTTT. Amino acids: CASIPGQGFPSTDTQYF.

The rearrangement joins TRBV5-4 to TRBJ1-2, with 8 positions matching TRBD1. The CDR3 has 15 amino acids. From germline, CDR1 is SGHNT and CDR2 YYREEE (reference sequence). Trimming cost V 3 bases and J 1 base; bases outside gene matches: 5. CDR3 bases: TGTGCCAGCAGCTCCAAGGGACAGGATAACTATGGCTACACCTTC. Translation: CASSSKGQDNYGYTF. Combining the CDR3 with reference TRBV5-4 and TRBJ1-2 gives the whole variable domain ETGVTQSPTHLIKTRGQQVTLRCSSQSGHNTVSWYQQALGQGPQFIFQYYREEENGRGNFPPRFSGLQFPNYSSELNVNALELDDSALYLCASSSKGQDNYGYTFGSGTRLTVV.

The chain uses TRBV28 and TRBJ1-5; TRBD1 aligns across 7 bases. Per germline, CDR1 MDHEN and CDR2 SYDVKM. CDR3 length equals 14 residues. Germline trimming cut 6 bases from V and 4 bases from J; bases unmatched to any gene: 6. The CDR3 DNA reads TGTGCCAGCAGCTACGACAGGGTAAATCAGCCCCAGCATTTT. Amino acid sequence: CASSYDRVNQPQHF.

The chain carries TRBV7-9 and TRBJ2-3, with TRBD2 identical over 7 bases. Per the germline V gene, CDR1 is SEHNR and CDR2 is FQNEAQ (reference sequence). V lost 5 bases, J lost 0 bases, and 8 bases stayed unmatched. The CDR3 spans 16 residues. Here the CDR3 reads CASSSGESPSTDTQYF. The CDR3 coding sequence is TGTGCCAGCAGCAGCGGGGAATCCCCTAGCACAGATACGCAGTATTTT.

This rearrangement joins TRBV28 to TRBJ1-1; D remains unclear. With 2 bases removed from V and 0 bases from J, the gap between germline ends came to 10 bases. CDR1 MDHEN and CDR2 SYDVKM come from the germline V gene. This CDR3 has 15 amino acids. The CDR3, as DNA: TGTGCCAGCAGTTTACAGGTCGAGGTGAACACTGAAGCTTTCTTT. Residues: CASSLQVEVNTEAFF.

The CDR3 bases are TGTGCCTCCAACCGGGTGAAGGGAACTGAAGCTTTCTTT. This encodes CASNRVKGTEAFF. The chain carries TRBV28 and TRBJ1-1; no firm D call. CDR3 length: 13 amino acids. V was clipped by 11 bases and J by 5 bases, with 18 bases between them. Germline lookup yields CDR1 MDHEN and CDR2 SYDVKM.

A single count supports this clone. This sequence joins TRBV7-2 and TRBJ2-6; TRBD2 matches 8 bases. V lost 5 bases, J lost 1 base, and 4 bases stayed unmatched. Per germline, CDR1 SGHTA and CDR2 FQGNSA. The length of the CDR3 is 16 residues. The DNA of the CDR3 is TGTGCCAGCAGCCCAAGCGGGGGATCTGGGGCCAACGTCCTGACTTTC. This codes for CASSPSGGSGANVLTF. Using reference TRBV7-2 and TRBJ2-6 for the parts outside the CDR3, the full variable domain is GAGVSQSPSNKVTEKGKDVELRCDPISGHTALYWYRQSLGQGLEFLIYFQGNSAPDKSGLPSDRFSAERTGGSVSTLTIQRTQQEDSAVYLCASSPSGGSGANVLTFGAGSRLTVL.

This clone was counted a few times. The chain combines TRBV2 with TRBJ1-1; D is possibly TRBD1 (6 bases). V lost 8 bases to trimming and J lost 3 bases, with 13 bases between them. Germline-derived CDR1 and CDR2 are SNHLY and FYNNEI. The CDR3 contains 13 residues. CDR3 amino acids: CASGLTGYTEAFF. The DNA of the CDR3 is TGTGCCAGCGGGCTGACAGGCTACACTGAAGCTTTCTTT. The full variable domain, its missing parts supplied by reference TRBV2 and TRBJ1-1, is EPEVTQTPSHQVTQMGQEVILRCVPISNHLYFYWYRQILGQKVEFLVSFYNNEISEKSEIFDDQFSVERPDGSNFTLKIRSTKLEDSAMYFCASGLTGYTEAFFGQGTRLTVV.

This rearrangement joins TRBV4-1 to TRBJ2-7, with TRBD1 matching 11 bases. Trimming removed 4 bases from V and 4 bases from J; junction bases left unmatched: 9. Germline V gene sequence: CDR1 MGHRA, CDR2 YSYEKL. This CDR3 has 16 residues. Written as DNA, the CDR3 is TGCGCCAGCAGCCCTCAGGGAGGGACAGGGGGTTACGAGCAGTACTTC. It encodes CASSPQGGTGGYEQYF.

This chain uses TRBV10-3 with TRBJ1-1; TRBD1 agrees at 8 bases. This CDR3 has 12 amino acids. Germline CDR1 reads ENHRY; CDR2 reads SYGVKD. J lost 6 bases, V lost 10 bases, and 7 bases had no gene match. The CDR3 loop reads CASRSTGAEAFF. CDR3 nucleotides: TGTGCCAGCAGATCGACAGGGGCTGAAGCTTTCTTT.

The gene calls are TRBV6-5 and TRBJ2-3; 7 bases line up with TRBD2. Germline CDR1 MNHEY, CDR2 SVGAGI. This CDR3 has 15 residues. With 0 bases clipped from V and 9 bases from J, the junction kept 9 bases outside the gene matches. This CDR3 reads CASSYSGLPFETQYF. CDR3 bases: TGTGCCAGCAGTTACTCGGGACTACCCTTCGAAACGCAGTATTTT.

The rearrangement uses TRBV19 and TRBJ2-7; D possibly corresponds to TRBD1 (6 bases). The V end was cut by 2 bases, the J end by 2 bases, with 10 bases between. This CDR3 is built from 14 residues. CDR1 is LNHDA and CDR2 is SQIVND in the germline V gene (reference sequence). CDR3 loop: CASSIKGGPYEQYF. DNA of the CDR3: TGTGCCAGTAGTATAAAAGGGGGACCCTACGAGCAGTACTTC.

J is TRBJ1-5 and V is TRBV27, with TRBD1 identical over 9 bases. This CDR3 is 14 amino acids long. V shed 6 bases and J 8 bases; nucleotides not matched to a gene: 8. Germline CDR1 reads MNHEY; CDR2 reads SMNVEV (reference sequence). The CDR3 region is CASRPTGGGKPQHF. In nucleotides, the CDR3 is TGTGCCAGCAGACCTACAGGGGGCGGGAAGCCCCAGCATTTT.